The subject of this entry is one T cell receptor (beta chain). What it binds is not known. The data belong to a study of T-cell reconstitution after alpha-beta-depleted transplantation in children. Study-wide points: It was newly produced T cells that mostly accounted for T-cell counts and diversity one year after transplant. High day-60 TCRbeta diversity in some patients came from surviving recipient T cells and thymic progenitors. After transplant, at about two months, alpha-beta T cells were reportedly derived from several hundred expanded graft clones.

Germline CDR1 reads SGHAT; CDR2 reads FQNNGV. CDR3 size: 13 residues. V was trimmed by 0 bases and J by 4 bases, leaving 6 bases between them. Unique molecular identifiers were used to barcode this TCRbeta library. TCRdb called the PCR reads again in MiXCR, with one record for every CDR3 protein. The repertoire holds under 750,000 distinct CDR3 sequences, with about 23% as singletons. This clonotype was sampled from a boy in the first two years of life who had a stem cell transplant for acute myeloid leukemia, so the T cells may come from the graft donor. Sequenced material: PBMCs, mostly from graft donor cells, taken 360 days after TCRalphabeta/CD19-depleted stem cell transplant. The chain combines TRBV11-2 with TRBJ1-2, with D unclear. This CDR3 reads CASSLDHSYGYTF. The CDR3 DNA is TGTGCCAGCAGCTTAGATCACAGCTATGGCTACACCTTC.